Each of the 22 T cell receptor beta chains below was sequenced from the same sample in a study of control samples from healthy donors and cancer patients. Sequencing used immunoSEQ multiplex PCR; TCRdb keeps in-frame clones, though not all of them. The sample lists 70,000 to 80,000 clones; approximately 84% were seen once. Sequencing was performed on blood. Source of these receptors: a woman aged 45-59 years in good health.

This rearrangement joins TRBV15 to TRBJ1-1, with unresolved D. The V and J ends lost 5 bases and 1 base respectively, with 8 bases between them. The CDR3 sequence is 13 residues long. CDR1 LNHNV and CDR2 YYDKDF come from the germline V gene (reference sequence). The chain's CDR3 is CATSLEWNTEAFF. As DNA, the CDR3 is TGTGCCACCAGCCTAGAGTGGAACACTGAAGCTTTCTTT.

V gene TRBV20-1 combines with J gene TRBJ2-7; perhaps TRBD2 as D (5 bases). The CDR3 covers 11 residues. V lost 4 bases and J lost 6, with 10 bases in between. CDR1 and CDR2 from the germline V gene are DFQATT and SNEGSKA (reference sequence). The CDR3 DNA reads TGCAGTGCTACCGCGGGTGCCGAGCAGTACTTC. Translating it yields CSATAGAEQYF.

The chain recombines TRBV19 with TRBJ2-2; 8 bases fit TRBD1. The CDR3 has 16 amino acids. Germline-derived CDR1 and CDR2 are LNHDA and SQIVND (reference sequence). With V trimmed by 5 bases and J by 5 bases, 10 bases remained unmatched. CDR3 loop: CASSPNQGAFTGELFF. CDR3 DNA sequence: TGTGCCAGTAGTCCCAACCAGGGGGCTTTTACCGGGGAGCTGTTTTTT.

This chain connects TRBV3-1 (or the pseudogene TRBV3-2) to TRBJ2-1; possible D gene TRBD2, 6 bases. Germline CDR1 is LGHDT and CDR2 is YNNKEL (reference sequence). The CDR3 is 17 amino acids. The ends were cut back, 0 bases at V and 7 bases at J, with 19 bases in the middle. CDR3 coding DNA: TGTGCCAGCAGCCAAGATAACGACAGTGGGAGGTGGAATGAGCAGTTCTTC. Translated, it gives CASSQDNDSGRWNEQFF.

The chain has TRBV3-1 (or the pseudogene TRBV3-2) and TRBJ2-1; 12 bases agree with TRBD2. This CDR3 has 15 residues. V lost 4 bases to trimming and J lost 8 bases; unmatched junction nucleotides: 6. CDR1 is LGHDT and CDR2 is YNNKEL in the germline V gene (reference sequence). The CDR3 region is CASSPLAGGPHEQFF. The CDR3 region has the DNA TGTGCCAGCAGCCCTCTAGCGGGAGGGCCGCATGAGCAGTTCTTC.

V gene TRBV9 combines with J gene TRBJ2-3; TRBD2 is a possible D gene (5 bases). Germline CDR1 reads SGDLS; CDR2 reads YYNGEE. The CDR3 sequence is 13 residues long. Trimming took 4 bases from V and 3 from J, leaving 9 bases between them. The CDR3 loop reads CASSSRGTDTQYF. CDR3 sequence (DNA): TGTGCCAGCAGCTCTAGAGGGACAGATACGCAGTATTTT. Based on the CDR3 plus reference TRBV9 and TRBJ2-3, the full variable domain is DSGVTQTPKHLITATGQRVTLRCSPRSGDLSVYWYQQSLDQGLQFLIQYYNGEERAKGNILERFSAQQFPDLHSELNLSSLELGDSALYFCASSSRGTDTQYFGPGTRLTVL.

The chain links TRBV10-1 to TRBJ2-3, with no clear D. The CDR3 covers 17 residues. Trimming shortened V by 8 bases and J by 0 bases, and 21 bases separated the two germline ends. CDR1 and CDR2 from the germline V gene are WNHNN and SYGVQD (reference sequence). The CDR3 here is CASSVDAVRTSTDTQYF. The CDR3 region has the DNA TGCGCCAGCTCGGTGGACGCGGTCCGAACTAGCACAGATACGCAGTATTTT.

The V gene is TRBV28, the J gene TRBJ1-4, with D unresolved. Germline-derived CDR1 and CDR2 are MDHEN and SYDVKM. The CDR3 sequence is 13 residues long. V gave up 8 bases and J gave up 6 bases, with 13 bases separating them. CDR3 bases: TGTGCCAGCGGATTTATCAGCGATGAAAAACTGTTTTTT. Amino acids: CASGFISDEKLFF. Looking up the rest from reference TRBV28 and TRBJ1-4 gives the full variable domain: DVKVTQSSRYLVKRTGEKVFLECVQDMDHENMFWYRQDPGLGLRLIYFSYDVKMKEKGDIPEGYSVSREKKERFSLILESASTNQTSMYLCASGFISDEKLFFGSGTQLSVL.

CDR3 amino acids: CASSLGHQKEKLFF. DNA of the CDR3: TGTGCCAGCAGCTTAGGACACCAAAAGGAAAAACTGTTTTTT. This chain joins TRBV7-2 and TRBJ1-4; no firm D call. The CDR3 has 14 residues. Germline lookup yields CDR1 SGHTA and CDR2 FQGNSA. The germline V and J ends were trimmed by 1 base and 8 bases, with 11 bases remaining between them.

This clone was seen once. This chain joins TRBV4-1 and TRBJ1-4, with D possibly being TRBD1 (5 bases). CDR1 is MGHRA and CDR2 is YSYEKL in the germline V gene. V was trimmed by 4 bases and J by 1 base, leaving 13 bases between them. This CDR3 is built from 16 residues. The CDR3 spells CASSLTVTVTNEKLFF. CDR3 sequence (DNA): TGCGCCAGCAGCCTCACCGTGACAGTAACTAATGAAAAACTGTTTTTT.

The V and J genes are TRBV4-1 and TRBJ1-3; tentatively, D is TRBD1 (5 bases). This CDR3 is built from 15 residues. Trimming cost V 4 bases and J 0 bases, with 10 bases left between them. Looked up from germline, CDR1 is MGHRA and CDR2 is YSYEKL. The CDR3 loop is CASSPGPLSGNTIYF. The DNA of the CDR3 is TGCGCCAGCAGCCCGGGGCCACTCTCTGGAAACACCATATATTTT.

The chain is built from TRBV19 and TRBJ2-7; D not certain. The CDR3 is 12 amino acids. From germline, CDR1 is LNHDA and CDR2 SQIVND (reference sequence). V was pared by 7 bases and J by 2 bases, with 9 bases between. The CDR3 sequence is CASIGPTYEQYF. The CDR3 region has the DNA TGTGCCAGTATAGGCCCAACCTACGAGCAGTACTTC.

The V gene is TRBV19, the J gene TRBJ2-1; D call uncertain. The V gene lost 6 bases and the J gene lost 6 bases, with 15 bases spanning the gap. CDR1 and CDR2 (germline): LNHDA, SQIVND (reference sequence). There are 14 residues in the CDR3. The CDR3 DNA is TGTGCCAGTAGCAATATGGGGAAACCCAATGAGCAGTTCTTC. Translated: CASSNMGKPNEQFF.

The chain recombines TRBV10-3 with TRBJ2-1; 10 bases agree with TRBD2. This CDR3 comprises 16 residues. Trimming took 0 bases from V and 9 from J; bases not matched to a gene: 8. The germline gives CDR1 ENHRY, CDR2 SYGVKD. DNA for the CDR3: TGTGCCATCAGTGAGTCGGCTAGCGGGAGTAATTGTGAGCAGTTCTTC. Its protein product is CAISESASGSNCEQFF.

The sample holds a few counts of this clone. The chain employs TRBV12-3 or TRBV12-4 and TRBJ1-2; no reliable D call. The CDR3 runs to 13 residues. The V end was cut by 6 bases, the J end by 2 bases, with 10 bases between. The CDR3 is CASSPDGNYGYTF. Here the CDR3 DNA reads TGTGCCAGCAGCCCCGACGGGAACTATGGCTACACCTTC.

This chain links TRBV7-9 with TRBJ1-3; 10 bases are a match to TRBD1. Germline V gene lookup returns CDR1 SEHNR and CDR2 FQNEAQ (reference sequence). The CDR3 consists of 16 residues. With V trimmed by 5 bases and J by 2 bases, 6 bases remained unmatched. The CDR3 region has the DNA TGTGCCAGCAGCCCCAGACAGGGGGCGGCTGGAAACACCATATATTTT. Translated, it gives CASSPRQGAAGNTIYF.

J is TRBJ2-2 and V is TRBV30; possibly TRBD1 or TRBD2 for D (6 bases each). The CDR3 contains 14 residues. CDR1 is GTSNPN, CDR2 SVGIG, per germline (reference sequence). The V and J ends lost 4 bases and 4 bases respectively, with 13 bases between them. The CDR3 DNA reads as TGTGCCTGGAACGGGGGCTTAGGCACCGGGGAGCTGTTTTTT. Protein product: CAWNGGLGTGELFF.

The chain employs TRBV5-6 and TRBJ2-2; the D is unclear. In germline, CDR1 is SGHDT, CDR2 YYEEEE. The length of the CDR3 is 13 residues. With 4 bases removed from V and 7 bases from J, the gap between germline ends came to 11 bases. The CDR3 loop reads CASSGVGSGELFF. The DNA for the CDR3 is TGTGCCAGCAGCGGGGTGGGAAGCGGGGAGCTGTTTTTT.

The chain uses TRBV20-1 and TRBJ1-1; D not resolved. The CDR3 contains 11 residues. The ends were cut back, 3 bases at V and 4 bases at J, with 6 bases in the middle. Germline-derived CDR1 and CDR2 are DFQATT and SNEGSKA (reference sequence). CDR3 nucleotides: TGCAGTGCTAGGTTGGGCACTGAAGCTTTCTTT. This sequence encodes CSARLGTEAFF.

This rearrangement joins TRBV3-1 (or the pseudogene TRBV3-2) to TRBJ1-5; 7 bases are a match to TRBD1. The V gene's germline CDR1 is LGHDT and CDR2 YNNKEL (reference sequence). The junction had 8 bases not matched to a gene; V was cut back by 0 bases and J by 3 bases. The CDR3 contains 17 residues. The DNA of the CDR3 is TGTGCCAGCAGCCAAGATTGGCGAACAGGGGACAATCAGCCCCAGCATTTT. Protein sequence: CASSQDWRTGDNQPQHF.

This clone was observed a few times. This chain uses TRBV20-1 with TRBJ2-3; D possibly uses TRBD1 or TRBD2 (5 bases each). From germline, CDR1 is DFQATT and CDR2 SNEGSKA (reference sequence). The V gene lost 3 bases and the J gene lost 2 bases, with 15 bases spanning the gap. The CDR3 totals 15 residues. CDR3 nucleotides: TGCAGTGCTAGTGCTACTAGGGGTAACACAGATACGCAGTATTTT. It translates to CSASATRGNTDTQYF.

CDR3 sequence reads: CASSLGILANQPQHF. The CDR3 bases are TGTGCCAGCAGCTTGGGGATATTGGCAAATCAGCCCCAGCATTTT. The rearrangement uses TRBV5-8 and TRBJ1-5; D gene ambiguous. Germline CDR1 SGHTS, CDR2 YDEGEE. This CDR3 contains 15 residues. V shed 0 bases and J shed 4 bases, with 11 bases lying between them.